This TCR beta chain derives from a study of blood T cell repertoires in COVID-19. Whole-study context: Some COVID-19 samples were acute and others convalescent; all came from the United States, Italy and Spain. From T cells, B-cell-depleted T cells, or PBMCs came the material, which was cDNA or gDNA.

Comments on this clone: Other DNA sequences of this sample code for an identical CDR3.

Authors' data handling: Amplifying reference gene primers gave estimates of nucleated cell counts. The data were produced by immunoSEQ multiplex PCR, yet TCRdb's version contains in-frame clones alone and is incomplete. V, J and clone size were drawn from that table, and D and trimming were deduced from the DNA. Among 200,000 to 250,000 clones listed, more than 65% were seen once. Trimming took 3 bases from V and 3 from J; bases not matched to a gene: 3. Germline values: CDR1 MGHRA, CDR2 YSYEKL. CDR3 size: 14 residues. The sequencing input was peripheral blood. The chain joins TRBV4-1 to TRBJ1-2; 8 positions match TRBD1. This TCR was recovered from a woman aged 35 to 49 with active or convalescent COVID-19. The CDR3 DNA follows: TGCGCCAGCAGCCACCAGGGACAGGACTATGGCTACACCTTC. Amino acid sequence: CASSHQGQDYGYTF.